This T cell receptor (beta chain) stems from a study of persistence of HIV-infected CD4 T cells. Study-level points and caveats: CMV- and Gag-responding cells had lower TCRbeta richness than CD3/CD28-responding cells. Degenerate expanded CDR3beta sequences were enriched among CMV- and Gag-responding cells. Rare CMV-responding cells carrying HIV-1 proviruses were not analyzed separately for TCR.

Stimulation used 8 to 10 ug/mL lysate from CMV-infected fibroblasts. Responding CD4+ T cells were sorted by upregulation of both CD40 ligand and CD69. Points on this clone: Its specificity is not known.

This was the immunoSEQ version 4 assay in survey mode. Using immunoSEQ multiplex PCR, the repertoire was profiled, and TCRdb retains in-frame clones only, with some absent. This table holds 15,000 to 20,000 clones, about two thirds found once. The CDR3 sequence is 16 residues long. Germline V CDR1 and CDR2: LGHNA, YNFKEQ. Trimming shortened V by 2 bases and J by 2 bases, and 15 bases separated the two germline ends. The input for sequencing was CD4+ T cells sorted from PBMCs after roughly 18-hour stimulation, taken from a patient who received antiretroviral therapy. This TCR derives from an adult woman with HIV who was CMV-seropositive. The chain recombines TRBV4-2 with TRBJ2-5; D unclear. CDR3 amino acids: CASSQPRLTMQETQYF. In nucleotides, the CDR3 is TGTGCCAGCAGCCAACCAAGGCTGACGATGCAAGAGACCCAGTACTTC.